The 21 T cell receptor beta chains below come from one sample, sequenced in a study of cytomegalovirus exposure and HLA in healthy donors. PCR amplification relied on 60 Vbeta primers (plus 13 Jbeta primers). Sequencing was performed with immunoSEQ multiplex PCR; in TCRdb, only in-frame clones are kept and a portion is missing. Among about 150,000 clones listed, more than 60% were seen once. Sequencing was carried out using PBMCs. The receptor set was obtained from a man aged 25-40 years in good health and CMV-seropositive.

V is TRBV9 and J is TRBJ2-1, with TRBD1 identical over 8 bases. Trimming at V came to 0 bases and at J to 5 bases, leaving 7 bases not matched to a gene. Germline-derived CDR1 and CDR2 are SGDLS and YYNGEE. The CDR3 contains 16 residues. CDR3 protein: CASSVAQTGVNNEQFF. The CDR3 nucleotides are TGTGCCAGCAGCGTAGCTCAGACAGGGGTTAACAATGAGCAGTTCTTC.

The V and J genes are TRBV19 and TRBJ2-2, with D possibly matching TRBD2 (5 bases). The CDR3 length is 15 residues. The germline V gene has CDR1 LNHDA and CDR2 SQIVND (reference sequence). V gave up 1 base and J gave up 6 bases, with 12 bases separating them. Written as DNA, the CDR3 is TGTGCCAGTAGTATAGCCCTACAGCGGTCCGGGGAGCTGTTTTTT. Translated: CASSIALQRSGELFF.

The chain carries TRBV30 and TRBJ2-7; D unresolved. The germline V and J ends were trimmed by 5 bases and 2 bases, with 13 bases remaining between them. The germline CDR1 and CDR2 sequences are GTSNPN and SVGIG (reference sequence). The CDR3 covers 13 residues. The CDR3 sequence is CAWATWRTYEQYF. The CDR3 bases are TGTGCCTGGGCAACATGGAGAACCTACGAGCAGTACTTC.

The V gene is TRBV25-1, the J gene TRBJ2-3, with 8 bases identical to TRBD2. J gave up 2 bases and V 4 bases, and 2 bases lay outside the gene matches. This CDR3 spans 14 amino acids. The germline CDR1 and CDR2 sequences are MGHDK and SYGVNS. CDR3 DNA: TGTGCCAGCAGTGCGGGAGGGGTCACAGATACGCAGTATTTT. It codes for CASSAGGVTDTQYF.

This clone appeared a few times. The rearrangement joins TRBV7-9 to TRBJ2-1; possibly TRBD1 for D (6 bases). The CDR3 covers 12 residues. V was clipped by 4 bases and J by 9 bases, with 10 bases between them. Germline-derived CDR1 and CDR2 are SEHNR and FQNEAQ (reference sequence). CDR3 coding DNA: TGTGCCAGCAGCTCCATAGGGGGTGAGCAGTTCTTC. This sequence encodes CASSSIGGEQFF. The full variable domain, completed using reference TRBV7-9 and TRBJ2-1, is DTGVSQNPRHKITKRGQNVTFRCDPISEHNRLYWYRQTLGQGPEFLTYFQNEAQLEKSRLLSDRFSAERPKGSFSTLEIQRTEQGDSAMYLCASSSIGGEQFFGPGTRLTVL.

The rearrangement uses TRBV7-9 and TRBJ1-1; 8 bases are a match to TRBD1. Germline loops: CDR1 SEHNR, CDR2 FQNEAQ (reference sequence). Losses at the gene ends were 11 bases for V and 2 bases for J; bases not matched to a gene: 7. The CDR3 has 13 amino acids. The CDR3 sequence is CAYVGTGNTEAFF. CDR3 DNA: TGTGCCTACGTGGGGACAGGTAACACTGAAGCTTTCTTT.

This clone occurred a few times. This chain links TRBV10-3 with TRBJ2-5, with 10 nucleotides matching TRBD2. This CDR3 spans 15 amino acids. The germline V gene has CDR1 ENHRY and CDR2 SYGVKD. V lost 5 bases and J lost 2; bases outside the gene matches: 5. The CDR3 sequence is CAISQQLAGQETQYF. The CDR3 coding sequence is TGTGCCATCAGTCAACAACTAGCGGGACAAGAGACCCAGTACTTC.

V usage is TRBV7-2 and J usage is TRBJ1-5, with D hard to call. Germline V gene data show CDR1 as SGHTA and CDR2 as FQGNSA. The V end was cut by 2 bases, the J end by 4 bases, with 9 bases between. The CDR3 extends over 14 amino acids. CDR3 DNA: TGTGCCAGCAGCTTAAAAGCGGGGAATCAGCCCCAGCATTTT. Encoded protein: CASSLKAGNQPQHF.

The genes are TRBV4-1 and TRBJ2-5; 9 nucleotides line up with TRBD2. V was clipped by 4 bases and J by 3 bases; unmatched bases: 6. The CDR3 runs to 15 residues. Germline values: CDR1 MGHRA, CDR2 YSYEKL. CDR3 DNA sequence: TGCGCCAGCAGCCCCGGGGTAGCGGGAGAAGAGACCCAGTACTTC. Its translation: CASSPGVAGEETQYF.

This rearrangement joins TRBV9 to TRBJ2-3, with D possibly TRBD1 on 5 matching bases. Between the trimmed V and J ends, which lost 0 bases and 0 bases, there was a span of 8 bases. This CDR3 is 15 amino acids long. Germline V CDR1 and CDR2: SGDLS, YYNGEE. The chain's CDR3 is CASSVGGASTDTQYF. The CDR3 region has the DNA TGTGCCAGCAGCGTAGGTGGGGCTAGCACAGATACGCAGTATTTT.

J is TRBJ1-2 and V is TRBV6-5, with D unresolved. V lost 2 bases and J lost 6, with 7 bases in between. Germline V gene lookup returns CDR1 MNHEY and CDR2 SVGAGI. CDR3 length: 12 amino acids. CDR3 loop: CASSYGPDGYTF. The CDR3 region has the DNA TGTGCCAGCAGTTACGGTCCGGATGGCTACACCTTC.

This chain joins TRBV5-1 and TRBJ2-2, with TRBD1 as a possible D gene (5 bases). CDR1 and CDR2 from the germline V gene are SGHRS and YFSETQ. This CDR3 is 13 amino acids long. Deletions cut 5 bases from V and 3 bases from J, with 8 bases between. CDR3 sequence: CASRDIDTGELFF. The CDR3 DNA is TGCGCCAGCAGGGACATAGACACCGGGGAGCTGTTTTTT. Full variable domain (outside the CDR3, taken from reference TRBV5-1 and TRBJ2-2): KAGVTQTPRYLIKTRGQQVTLSCSPISGHRSVSWYQQTPGQGLQFLFEYFSETQRNKGNFPGRFSGRQFSNSRSEMNVSTLELGDSALYLCASRDIDTGELFFGEGSRLTVL.

V and J are TRBV7-8 and TRBJ1-3, with D possibly TRBD1 on 6 matching bases. This CDR3 region has 14 residues. CDR1 and CDR2 from the germline V gene are SGHVS and FQNEAQ. V gave up 3 bases and J gave up 1 base, with 7 bases separating them. The CDR3 spells CASSFQGSGNTIYF. The CDR3 DNA sequence: TGTGCCAGCAGCTTTCAGGGGTCTGGAAACACCATATATTTT.

V and J are TRBV7-9 and TRBJ2-3; D perhaps matches TRBD2 (5 bases). Trimming left V 3 bases short and J 4 bases short, with 8 bases between. CDR3 length: 13 amino acids. Germline V gene lookup returns CDR1 SEHNR and CDR2 FQNEAQ (reference sequence). CDR3 nucleotides: TGTGCCAGCAGCTTGACTAATCCAGATACGCAGTATTTT. Residues: CASSLTNPDTQYF.

The chain has TRBV30 and TRBJ1-5; the match to TRBD1 covers 9 bases. The CDR3 consists of 13 residues. Unmatched junction bases numbered 7, after V lost 3 bases and J lost 10 bases. Per germline, CDR1 GTSNPN and CDR2 SVGIG (reference sequence). Here the CDR3 reads CAWSSTDRGPQHF. CDR3 coding DNA: TGTGCCTGGAGCTCCACGGACAGGGGACCCCAGCATTTT.

The chain employs TRBV20-1 and TRBJ1-2, with no clear D. Germline CDR1 and CDR2: DFQATT and SNEGSKA (reference sequence). This CDR3 contains 11 residues. V was clipped by 7 bases and J by 0 bases, with 6 bases between them. The CDR3 DNA reads as TGCAGTGTCGGGACTAACTATGGCTACACCTTC. Residues: CSVGTNYGYTF.

The chain recombines TRBV14 with TRBJ1-1; D is perhaps TRBD1 (5 bases). V was cut by 8 bases and J by 4 bases, with 17 bases left in between. The germline V gene encodes CDR1 SGHDN and CDR2 FVKESK. The CDR3 extends over 14 amino acids. CDR3 DNA sequence: TGTGCCAGCGGGGCAGTGCAGCTGGGCACTGAAGCTTTCTTT. Translating gives CASGAVQLGTEAFF. The variable domain in full, completed from reference TRBV14 and TRBJ1-1, reads EAGVTQFPSHSVIEKGQTVTLRCDPISGHDNLYWYRRVMGKEIKFLLHFVKESKQDESGMPNNRFLAERTGGTYSTLKVQPAELEDSGVYFCASGAVQLGTEAFFGQGTRLTVV.

This sequence joins TRBV6-6 and TRBJ2-1, with D possibly matching TRBD2 (5 bases). CDR1 and CDR2 (germline): MNHNY, SVGAGI (reference sequence). Trimming took off 5 bases at V and 9 bases at J, with 14 bases between the two ends. The CDR3 is 13 residues long. CDR3 in DNA: TGTGCCAGCAGTCCCCTGACCAGCGGTGAGCAGTTCTTC. Protein sequence: CASSPLTSGEQFF.

The rearrangement links TRBV29-1 to TRBJ2-1, with D unclear. Germline V gene lookup returns CDR1 SQVTM and CDR2 ANQGSEA. The CDR3 consists of 12 residues. V was clipped by 2 bases and J by 6 bases, with 8 bases between them. The CDR3 DNA follows: TGCAGCGTTGAATTAACGGGCAATGAGCAGTTCTTC. It is translated as CSVELTGNEQFF.

V and J are TRBV7-6 and TRBJ2-5, with 7 bases matching TRBD2. The V and J ends lost 2 bases and 5 bases, in that order; junction bases with no gene match: 8. The length of the CDR3 is 15 residues. CDR1 and CDR2 from the germline V gene are SGHVS and FNYEAQ. This CDR3 is CASSLQAGVPETQYF. CDR3 sequence (DNA): TGTGCCAGCAGCTTACAGGCGGGAGTACCGGAGACCCAGTACTTC.

V usage is TRBV5-4 and J usage is TRBJ2-3, with 10 bases aligning to TRBD2. Germline CDR1 SGHNT, CDR2 YYREEE (reference sequence). The V gene end was trimmed by 1 base and the J gene end by 5 bases; junction bases not matched to a gene: 7. This CDR3 contains 16 residues. The chain's CDR3 is CASSLKLAGDIDTQYF. In DNA, the CDR3 is TGTGCCAGCAGCTTGAAGCTAGCGGGAGACATAGATACGCAGTATTTT.